This T cell receptor beta chain comes out of a study of cytomegalovirus exposure and HLA in healthy donors. Researchers ran the PCR with 60 Vbeta and 13 Jbeta primers. The data were produced by immunoSEQ multiplex PCR, yet TCRdb's version contains in-frame clones alone and is incomplete. The sample has 85,000 to 100,000 clones, under 85% seen once; the top ten hold over 4%. As concerns this clone: As yet, its antigen is unknown.

Findings of the study overall: Earlier findings revealed that most TCR beta V segments proved productive either about 90% or about 30% of the time. As was reported, the classifier diagnosed cytomegalovirus status with high specificity and sensitivity. Associated with HLA alleles at 0.05 false discovery rate in a later analysis were 16,951 TCR beta sequences.

Sequencing input: PBMCs. This TCR was sampled from a woman between 35 and 50 years old in good health and CMV-seropositive.

Written as DNA, the CDR3 is TGTGCCAGCAGTTACAATGGGGGGATGAACACTGAAGCTTTCTTT. Translating it yields CASSYNGGMNTEAFF. The chain couples TRBV6-5 to TRBJ1-1, with D possibly being TRBD1 (5 bases). The CDR3 totals 15 residues. With 2 bases removed from V and 0 bases from J, the gap between germline ends came to 10 bases. Germline assignment: CDR1 MNHEY and CDR2 SVGAGI.